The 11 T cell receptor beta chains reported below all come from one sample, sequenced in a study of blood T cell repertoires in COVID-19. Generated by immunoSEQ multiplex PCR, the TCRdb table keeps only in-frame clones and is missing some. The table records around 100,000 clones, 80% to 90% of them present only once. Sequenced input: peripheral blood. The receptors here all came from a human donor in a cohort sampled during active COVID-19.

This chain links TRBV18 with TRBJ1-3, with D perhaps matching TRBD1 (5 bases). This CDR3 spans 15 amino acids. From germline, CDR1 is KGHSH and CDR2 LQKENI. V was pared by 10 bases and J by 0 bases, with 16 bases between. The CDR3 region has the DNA TGTGCCACCGCTAGGGGTGCAAGCTCTGGAAACACCATATATTTT. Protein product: CATARGASSGNTIYF.

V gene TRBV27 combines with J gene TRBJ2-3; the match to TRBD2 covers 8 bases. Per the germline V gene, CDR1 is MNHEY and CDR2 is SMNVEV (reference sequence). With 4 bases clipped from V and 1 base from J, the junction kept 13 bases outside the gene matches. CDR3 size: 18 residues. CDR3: CASSSGGASGVRTDTQYF. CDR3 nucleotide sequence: TGTGCCAGCAGTTCCGGGGGGGCGAGTGGCGTTCGCACAGATACGCAGTATTTT.

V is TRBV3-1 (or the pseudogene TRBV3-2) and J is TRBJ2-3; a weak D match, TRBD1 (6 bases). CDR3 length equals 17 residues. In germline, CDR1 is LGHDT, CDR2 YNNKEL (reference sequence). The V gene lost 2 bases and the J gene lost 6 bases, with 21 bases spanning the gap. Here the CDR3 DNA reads TGTGCCAGCAGCCAACGGACCGGGACAACTCTACTCGATACGCAGTATTTT. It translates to CASSQRTGTTLLDTQYF.

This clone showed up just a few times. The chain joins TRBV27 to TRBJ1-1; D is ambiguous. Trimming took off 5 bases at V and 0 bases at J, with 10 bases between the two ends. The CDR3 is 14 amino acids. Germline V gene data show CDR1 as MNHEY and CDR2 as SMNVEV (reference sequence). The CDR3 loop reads CASSHREMNTEAFF. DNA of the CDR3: TGTGCCAGCAGTCATCGGGAGATGAACACTGAAGCTTTCTTT.

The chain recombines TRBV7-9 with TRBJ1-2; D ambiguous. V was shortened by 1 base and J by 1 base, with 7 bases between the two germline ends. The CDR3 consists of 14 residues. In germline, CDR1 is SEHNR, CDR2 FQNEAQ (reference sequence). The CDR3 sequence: CASSLGFNNYGYTF. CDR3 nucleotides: TGTGCCAGCAGCTTAGGTTTCAATAACTATGGCTACACCTTC.

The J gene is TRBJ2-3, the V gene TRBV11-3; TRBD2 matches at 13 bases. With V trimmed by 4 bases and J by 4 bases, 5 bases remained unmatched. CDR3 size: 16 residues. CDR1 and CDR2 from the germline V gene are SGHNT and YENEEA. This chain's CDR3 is CASSSGTSGEADTQYF. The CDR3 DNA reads TGTGCCAGCAGCTCCGGGACTAGCGGGGAGGCAGATACGCAGTATTTT.

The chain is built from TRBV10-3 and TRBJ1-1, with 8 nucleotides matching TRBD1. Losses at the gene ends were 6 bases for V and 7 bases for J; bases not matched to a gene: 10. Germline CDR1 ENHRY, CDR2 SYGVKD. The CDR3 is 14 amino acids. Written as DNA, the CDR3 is TGTGCCATCAGGGAAGGACAGGGACCCGATGAAGCTTTCTTT. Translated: CAIREGQGPDEAFF.

The CDR3 protein is CASSLTGAQETQYF. CDR3 nucleotide sequence: TGTGCCAGCAGCTTGACAGGGGCACAAGAGACCCAGTACTTC. The V call is TRBV7-9, the J call TRBJ2-5, with TRBD1 matching over 8 bases. V gave up 3 bases and J gave up 2 bases; unmatched junction bases: 2. This CDR3 has 14 residues. Germline lookup yields CDR1 SEHNR and CDR2 FQNEAQ (reference sequence).

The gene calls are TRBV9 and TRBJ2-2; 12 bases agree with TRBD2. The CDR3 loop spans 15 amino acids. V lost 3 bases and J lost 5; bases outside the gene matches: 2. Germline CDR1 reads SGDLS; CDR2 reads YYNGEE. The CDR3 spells CASSGLAGVTGELFF. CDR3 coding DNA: TGTGCCAGCAGCGGACTAGCGGGAGTGACCGGGGAGCTGTTTTTT.

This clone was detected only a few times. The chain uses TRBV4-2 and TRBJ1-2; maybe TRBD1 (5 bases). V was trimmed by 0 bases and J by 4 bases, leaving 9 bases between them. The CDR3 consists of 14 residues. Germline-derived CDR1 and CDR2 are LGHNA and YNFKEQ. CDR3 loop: CASSQEDSLYGYTF. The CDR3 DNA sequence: TGTGCCAGCAGCCAAGAAGACAGCCTCTATGGCTACACCTTC.

CDR3 sequence reads: CASSLATGQGGTEAFF. CDR3 bases: TGCGCCAGCAGCTTGGCCACCGGACAGGGGGGAACTGAAGCTTTCTTT. The V call is TRBV5-1, the J call TRBJ1-1, with 10 nucleotides matching TRBD1. This CDR3 is 16 amino acids long. The V segment lost 0 bases and the J segment 5 bases; nucleotides outside the gene matches: 7. Germline V lookup: CDR1 SGHRS, CDR2 YFSETQ. Filled out from reference TRBV5-1 and TRBJ1-1, the complete variable domain reads KAGVTQTPRYLIKTRGQQVTLSCSPISGHRSVSWYQQTPGQGLQFLFEYFSETQRNKGNFPGRFSGRQFSNSRSEMNVSTLELGDSALYLCASSLATGQGGTEAFFGQGTRLTVV.